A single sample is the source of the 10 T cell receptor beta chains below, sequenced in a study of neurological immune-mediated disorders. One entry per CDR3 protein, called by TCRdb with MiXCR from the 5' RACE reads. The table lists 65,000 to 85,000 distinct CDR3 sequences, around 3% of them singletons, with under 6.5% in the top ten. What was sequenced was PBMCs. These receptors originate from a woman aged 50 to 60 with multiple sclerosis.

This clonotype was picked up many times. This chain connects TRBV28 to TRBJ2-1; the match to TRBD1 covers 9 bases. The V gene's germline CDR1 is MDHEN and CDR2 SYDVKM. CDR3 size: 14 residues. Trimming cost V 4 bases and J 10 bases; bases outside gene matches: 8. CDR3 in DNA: TGTGCCAGCAGTTGGGGGACAGGGTATATCGAGCAGTTCTTC. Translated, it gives CASSWGTGYIEQFF.

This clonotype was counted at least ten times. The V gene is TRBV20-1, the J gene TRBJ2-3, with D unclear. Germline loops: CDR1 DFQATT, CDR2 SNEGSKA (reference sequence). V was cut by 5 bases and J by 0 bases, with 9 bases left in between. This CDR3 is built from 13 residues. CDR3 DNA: TGCAGTGCTCTACTACCTAGCACAGATACGCAGTATTTT. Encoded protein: CSALLPSTDTQYF.

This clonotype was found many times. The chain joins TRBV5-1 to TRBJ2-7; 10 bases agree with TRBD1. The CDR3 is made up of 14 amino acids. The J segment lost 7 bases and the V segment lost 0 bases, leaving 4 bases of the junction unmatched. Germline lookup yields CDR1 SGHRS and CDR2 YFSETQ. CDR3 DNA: TGCGCCAGCAGCTTGGGACAGGGGGCGAAAGAGCAGTACGTC. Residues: CASSLGQGAKEQYV.

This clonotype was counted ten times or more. DNA for the CDR3: TGCGCCAGCAGGGTGGCCGGGAGCTCCTACAATGAGCAGTTCTTC. Protein product: CASRVAGSSYNEQFF. The chain employs TRBV5-1 and TRBJ2-1; perhaps TRBD2 as D (6 bases). V was shortened by 5 bases and J by 0 bases, with 12 bases between the two germline ends. The CDR3 has 15 amino acids. CDR1 and CDR2 (germline): SGHRS, YFSETQ.

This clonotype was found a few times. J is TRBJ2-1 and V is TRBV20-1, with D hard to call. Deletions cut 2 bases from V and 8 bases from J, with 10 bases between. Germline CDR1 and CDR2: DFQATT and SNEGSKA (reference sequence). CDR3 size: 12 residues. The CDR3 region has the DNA TGCAGTGCTAGACCCCCGGCCCATGAGCAGTTCTTC. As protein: CSARPPAHEQFF.

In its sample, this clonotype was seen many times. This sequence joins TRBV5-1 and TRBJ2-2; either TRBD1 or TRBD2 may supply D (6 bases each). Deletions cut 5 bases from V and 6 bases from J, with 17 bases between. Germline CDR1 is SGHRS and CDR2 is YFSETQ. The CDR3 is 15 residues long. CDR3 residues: CASRSGGAGSGELFF. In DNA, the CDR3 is TGCGCCAGCAGGTCCGGGGGCGCCGGCTCCGGGGAGCTGTTTTTT.

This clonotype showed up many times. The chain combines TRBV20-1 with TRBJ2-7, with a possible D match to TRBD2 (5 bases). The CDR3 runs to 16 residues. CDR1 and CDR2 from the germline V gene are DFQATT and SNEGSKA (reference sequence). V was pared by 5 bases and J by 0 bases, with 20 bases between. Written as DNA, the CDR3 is TGCAGTGCTTTCTTGGACCCGGACTTAAGCTCCTACGAGCAGTACTTC. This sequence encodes CSAFLDPDLSSYEQYF.

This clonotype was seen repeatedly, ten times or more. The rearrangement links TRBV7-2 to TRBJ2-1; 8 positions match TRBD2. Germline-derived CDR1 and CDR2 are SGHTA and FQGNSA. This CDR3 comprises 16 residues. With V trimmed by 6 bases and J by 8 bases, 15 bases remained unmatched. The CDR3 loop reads CASSRDSSGSSHEQFF. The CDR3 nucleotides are TGTGCCAGCAGTCGTGACTCCAGCGGGAGCTCCCATGAGCAGTTCTTC.

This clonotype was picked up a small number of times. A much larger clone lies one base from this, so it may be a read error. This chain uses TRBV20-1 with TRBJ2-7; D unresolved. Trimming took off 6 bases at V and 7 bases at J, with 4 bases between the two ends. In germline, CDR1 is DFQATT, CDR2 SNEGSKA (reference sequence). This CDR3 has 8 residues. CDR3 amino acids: CSAEEQYV. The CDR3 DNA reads TGCAGTGCAGAAGAGCAGTACGTC.

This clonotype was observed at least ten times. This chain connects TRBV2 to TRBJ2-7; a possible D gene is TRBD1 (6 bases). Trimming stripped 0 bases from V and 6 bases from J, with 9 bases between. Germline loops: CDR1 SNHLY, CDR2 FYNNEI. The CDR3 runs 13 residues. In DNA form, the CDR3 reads TGTGCCAGCAGTGAAGCAGGGGGTGGCGAGCAGTACGTC. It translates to CASSEAGGGEQYV.